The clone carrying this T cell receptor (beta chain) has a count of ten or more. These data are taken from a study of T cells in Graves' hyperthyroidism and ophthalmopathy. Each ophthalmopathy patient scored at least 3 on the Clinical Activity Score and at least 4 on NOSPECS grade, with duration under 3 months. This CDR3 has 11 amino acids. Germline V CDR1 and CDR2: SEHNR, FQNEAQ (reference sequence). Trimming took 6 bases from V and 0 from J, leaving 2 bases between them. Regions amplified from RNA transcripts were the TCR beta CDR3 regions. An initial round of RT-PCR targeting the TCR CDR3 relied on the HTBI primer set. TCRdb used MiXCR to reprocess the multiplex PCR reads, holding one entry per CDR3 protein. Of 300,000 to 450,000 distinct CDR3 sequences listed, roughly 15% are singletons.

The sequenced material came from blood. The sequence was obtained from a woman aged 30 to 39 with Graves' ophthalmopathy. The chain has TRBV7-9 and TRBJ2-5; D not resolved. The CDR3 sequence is CASSNQETQYF. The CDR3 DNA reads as TGTGCCAGCAGTAACCAAGAGACCCAGTACTTC.